These T cell receptor beta chains were read from a single sample in a study of identifying expanded T cells in peripheral blood. Sequencing was performed with immunoSEQ multiplex PCR; in TCRdb, only in-frame clones are kept and a portion is missing. The table includes some 91,000 clones, about 87% detected once. Sequenced: blood. Receptors originate from a person aged 18 to 70 in good health. The CDR3 runs from the conserved cysteine through the conserved F or W. The D gene is left open where the match is weak. Size values are once, few and many counts, or a class for expanded clones, and some rows have none.

TRBV2	TRBJ2-7	.	.	TGTGCCAGCAGAGGAGCAGGGCGTACGTACGAGCAGTACTTC	CASRGAGRTYEQYF
TRBV7-3	TRBJ2-5	.	TRBD2	TGTGCCAGCTCTCGGACTAGCGGGAGAGGAAGAGAGACCCAGTACTTC	CASSRTSGRGRETQYF
TRBV5-6	TRBJ2-7	.	.	TGTGCCAGCAGTAGGGACCGATTCTACGAGCAGTACTTC	CASSRDRFYEQYF
TRBV7-2	TRBJ2-4	.	.	TGTGCCAGCAGCTTAGCTTCCGGCTTGAACAAAAACATTCAGTACTTC	CASSLASGLNKNIQYF
TRBV9	TRBJ1-1	.	TRBD1	TGTGCCAGCAGCGCGTACGTCCGGGACAGGGGGGTTGAAGCTTTCTTT	CASSAYVRDRGVEAFF
TRBV10-2	TRBJ1-1	.	.	TGCGCCAGCAGCCCTTCGGACATTGAAGCTTTCTTT	CASSPSDIEAFF
TRBV5-1	TRBJ2-1	.	.	TGCGCCAGCAGCCGTGACAGCGTAAATGAGCAGTTCTTC	CASSRDSVNEQFF
TRBV27	TRBJ2-1	.	.	TGTGCCAGCAGTTTATTCGCGGGGGCCTCCTACAATGAGCAGTTCTTC	CASSLFAGASYNEQFF
TRBV18	TRBJ2-7	.	.	TGTGCCAGCTCACCCGGGCAGACCTACGAGCAGTACTTC	CASSPGQTYEQYF
TRBV25-1	TRBJ2-3	.	.	TGTGCCAGCACTTACGGACAGCAGTCTTCTAGCACAGATACGCAGTATTTT	CASTYGQQSSSTDTQYF
TRBV4-1	TRBJ1-4	.	.	TGCGCCAGCAGCCAAGATCCCGGGACGGGGAATGAAAAACTGTTTTTT	CASSQDPGTGNEKLFF
TRBV14	TRBJ1-6	once	TRBD1	TGTGCCAGCAGCCCCCTAGGACAGGGCCGTAATTCACCCCTCCACTTT	CASSPLGQGRNSPLHF
TRBV6-1	TRBJ1-3	.	.	TGTGCCAGCAGCGGGGACGGCCTCTCTGGAAACACCATATATTTT	CASSGDGLSGNTIYF
TRBV27	TRBJ1-6	.	.	TGTGCCAGCAGTCCCCCCGGCCAGGACTATAATTCACCCCTCCACTTT	CASSPPGQDYNSPLHF
TRBV15	TRBJ2-3	.	.	TGTGCCACCACAATTGCAAGCAGCACAGATACGCAGTATTTT	CATTIASSTDTQYF
TRBV15	TRBJ2-2	.	TRBD1	TGTGCCACCAGCAGCCCCGGGACAGGGGTTACCGGGGAGCTGTTTTTT	CATSSPGTGVTGELFF
TRBV10-3	TRBJ2-1	.	TRBD2	TGTGCCATCAGTGAGTCCCCCACTAGCGCCCTCGTCAATGAGCAGTTCTTC	CAISESPTSALVNEQFF
TRBV7-9	TRBJ2-1	.	.	TGTGCCAGCAGCTTTTACGATGAGCAGTTCTTC	CASSFYDEQFF
TRBV6-4	TRBJ2-3	.	TRBD2	TGTGCCAGCAGTGACTCCCCTAGCGGGGGTTCAGATACGCAGTATTTT	CASSDSPSGGSDTQYF
TRBV29-1	TRBJ2-7	.	TRBD1	TGCAGCGTACTGACAGGGGTCGACGAGCAGTACTTC	CSVLTGVDEQYF
TRBV7-2	TRBJ1-4	.	TRBD1	TGTGCCAGCAGCTCCCGGGGACAGTTTAATGAAAAACTGTTTTTT	CASSSRGQFNEKLFF
TRBV11-3	TRBJ2-7	once	TRBD1	TGTGCCAGCAGCGACCGGACAGGGACGTCGGGAACCTACGAGCAGTACTTC	CASSDRTGTSGTYEQYF
TRBV19	TRBJ2-6	.	TRBD1	TGTGCCAGTAGTATTTATGGACAGGGACTCACTCTCTCTGGGGCCAACGTCCTGACTTTC	CASSIYGQGLTLSGANVLTF
TRBV6-5	TRBJ2-1	.	.	TGTGCCAGCAATCGTCGACTAGGGGGGCGCAATGAGCAGTTCTTC	CASNRRLGGRNEQFF
TRBV6-4	TRBJ2-3	few	.	TGTGCCAGCAGTGACGGGCGGACTAGCACAGATACGCAGTATTTT	CASSDGRTSTDTQYF
TRBV6-1	TRBJ2-7	once	TRBD2	TGTGCCAGCAGTGATTATAGTAGCGGGAGTTCCTACGAGCAGTACTTC	CASSDYSSGSSYEQYF
TRBV19	TRBJ2-1	.	.	TGTGCCAGTAGATTGGGCCGGACAGATTACAATGAGCAGTTCTTC	CASRLGRTDYNEQFF
TRBV4-2	TRBJ2-1	.	.	TGTGCCAGCAGGTCGGGACTTTTCCAGTTCTTC	CASRSGLFQFF
TRBV27	TRBJ2-1	.	TRBD2	TGTGCCAGCAGTTTACGACTAGCGGAGTACAATGAGCAGTTCTTC	CASSLRLAEYNEQFF
TRBV5-5	TRBJ1-1	.	.	TGTGCCAGCAGCCCCCGGGGGGTATCAACTGAAGCTTTCTTT	CASSPRGVSTEAFF
TRBV10-3	TRBJ1-1	once	.	TGTGCCATCAGCAGAGGAATGAACACTGAAGCTTTCTTT	CAISRGMNTEAFF
TRBV5-4	TRBJ2-5	.	.	TGTGCCAGCAGCTGGGGTGAGACCCAGTACTTC	CASSWGETQYF
TRBV11-2	TRBJ1-2	.	.	TGTGCCAGCAGCTTCACAGCAGGCACCAACTATGGCTACACCTTC	CASSFTAGTNYGYTF
TRBV11-2	TRBJ1-2	.	.	TGTGCCAGCAGGCCCGAGGGGGGCGGGAGCTATGGCTACACCTTC	CASRPEGGGSYGYTF
TRBV30	TRBJ2-1	.	TRBD2	TGTGCCCTGGTGGTAGCGGGCGATGAGCAGTTCTTC	CALVVAGDEQFF
TRBV20-1	TRBJ2-7	.	.	TGCAGTGTTCCTGTATACGAGCAGTACTTC	CSVPVYEQYF
TRBV6-4	TRBJ2-6	.	.	TGTGCCAGCAGTGACCAGGGATCAGCTGGGGCCAACGTCCTGACTTTC	CASSDQGSAGANVLTF
TRBV7-8	TRBJ2-3	.	.	TGTGCCAGCAGCTTCAGGGCGCCCGGGGGCACAGATACGCAGTATTTT	CASSFRAPGGTDTQYF
TRBV11-2	TRBJ2-2	.	.	TGTGCCAGCAGCTTGTCCATAAACACCGGGGAGCTGTTTTTT	CASSLSINTGELFF
TRBV10-3	TRBJ2-3	.	.	TGTGCCATCAGTGAGTCGGCTGAGAATCGGGAGTATTTT	CAISESAENREYF
TRBV5-6	TRBJ1-4	.	.	TGTGCCAGCAGCTCCCCCGGGGTAGCAACTAATGAAAAACTGTTTTTT	CASSSPGVATNEKLFF
TRBV4-1	TRBJ1-2	.	.	TGCGCCAGCAGCCATCAAAGGCGAGACTATGGCTACACCTTC	CASSHQRRDYGYTF
TRBV6-4	TRBJ2-7	.	.	TGTGCCAGCAGTGACTGGCGGTCCTACGAGCAGTACTTC	CASSDWRSYEQYF
TRBV6-4	TRBJ2-3	medium-sized	.	TGTGCCAGCAGTGACGAGGCGGAGGGGACAGATACGCAGTATTTT	CASSDEAEGTDTQYF
TRBV27	TRBJ2-2	.	.	TGTGCCAGCAGTTATCGGGGGAGTGACACCTTCACCGGGGAGCTGTTTTTT	CASSYRGSDTFTGELFF
TRBV6-5	TRBJ2-5	.	.	TGTGCCAGCAGTTTTCAATTCCAAGAGACCCAGTACTTC	CASSFQFQETQYF
TRBV6-5	TRBJ2-3	.	TRBD1	TGTGCCAGCAGTCCCGGACAGGAAGTAGATACGCAGTATTTT	CASSPGQEVDTQYF
TRBV7-9	TRBJ1-1	.	.	TGTGCCAGCAGCTTAGAATCCGGGTACACTGAAGCTTTCTTT	CASSLESGYTEAFF
TRBV29-1	TRBJ2-7	.	.	TGCAGCGCCGCCCGGGACTCACTTACCCACGAGCAGTACTTC	CSAARDSLTHEQYF
TRBV6-5	TRBJ1-1	.	.	TGTGCCACCCCAGCGGCCGGGTCAGTGCTGGATGAAGCTTTCTTT	CATPAAGSVLDEAFF
TRBV4-1	TRBJ2-3	.	TRBD1	TGCGCCAGCAGCCTCCAGGGGGATAGCACAGATACGCAGTATTTT	CASSLQGDSTDTQYF
TRBV25-1	TRBJ2-2	.	.	TGTGCCAGCAGTCCGCAGGGTCTGGGAGGGGAGCTGTTTTTT	CASSPQGLGGELFF
TRBV6-5	TRBJ2-5	.	.	TGTGCCAGCAGATCCCCTGCAGGGGGGCAAGAGACCCAGTACTTC	CASRSPAGGQETQYF
TRBV5-1	TRBJ1-1	.	.	TGCGCCAGCAGCCAGGACGGGAACACTGAAGCTTTCTTT	CASSQDGNTEAFF
TRBV18	TRBJ1-1	.	TRBD1	TGTGCCAGCTCACCTACAGGGGAAAGGGACACTGAAGCTTTCTTT	CASSPTGERDTEAFF
TRBV19	TRBJ2-5	.	.	TGTGCCAGTAGTATAGAGACGGCGGAGACCCAGTACTTC	CASSIETAETQYF
TRBV7-9	TRBJ1-1	.	.	TGTGCCAGCAGCTTAGCAGGGATGAACACTGAAGCTTTCTTT	CASSLAGMNTEAFF
TRBV5-1	TRBJ2-3	.	TRBD2	TGCGCCAGCAGCTTGTTGTCTAGCGGGAGTCAGACAGATACGCAGTATTTT	CASSLLSSGSQTDTQYF
TRBV2	TRBJ2-7	.	TRBD1	TGTGCCAGCAGTCCGACAGGGGCGAGCACCTACGAGCAGTACTTC	CASSPTGASTYEQYF